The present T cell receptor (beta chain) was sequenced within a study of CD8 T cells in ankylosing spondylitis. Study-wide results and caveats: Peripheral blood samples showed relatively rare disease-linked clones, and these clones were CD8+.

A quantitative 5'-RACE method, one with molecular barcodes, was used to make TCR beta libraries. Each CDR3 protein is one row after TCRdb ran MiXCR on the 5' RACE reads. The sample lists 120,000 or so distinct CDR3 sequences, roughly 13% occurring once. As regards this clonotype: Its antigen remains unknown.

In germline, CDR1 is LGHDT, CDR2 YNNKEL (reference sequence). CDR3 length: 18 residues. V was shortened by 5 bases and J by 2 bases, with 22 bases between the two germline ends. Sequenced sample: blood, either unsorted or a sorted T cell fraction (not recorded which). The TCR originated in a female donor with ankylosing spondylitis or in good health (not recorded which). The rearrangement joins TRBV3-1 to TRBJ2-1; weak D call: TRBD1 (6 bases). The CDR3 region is CASSGRDRKGSPYNEQFF. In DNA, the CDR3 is TGTGCCAGCAGCGGGCGTGACAGGAAAGGTTCGCCCTACAATGAGCAGTTCTTC.